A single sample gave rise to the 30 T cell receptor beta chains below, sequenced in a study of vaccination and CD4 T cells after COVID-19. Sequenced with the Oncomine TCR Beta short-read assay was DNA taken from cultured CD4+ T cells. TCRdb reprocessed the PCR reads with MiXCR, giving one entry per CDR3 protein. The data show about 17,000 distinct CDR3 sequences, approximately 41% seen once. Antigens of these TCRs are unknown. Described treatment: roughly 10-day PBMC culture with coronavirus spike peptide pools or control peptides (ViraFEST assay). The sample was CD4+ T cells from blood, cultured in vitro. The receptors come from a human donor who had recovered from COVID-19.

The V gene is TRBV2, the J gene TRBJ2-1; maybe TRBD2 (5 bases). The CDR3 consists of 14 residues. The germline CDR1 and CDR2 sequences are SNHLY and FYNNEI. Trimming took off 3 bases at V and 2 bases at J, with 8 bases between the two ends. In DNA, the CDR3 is TGTGCCAGCAGTGACGCGGGTCCCTACAATGAGCAGTTCTTC. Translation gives CASSDAGPYNEQFF.

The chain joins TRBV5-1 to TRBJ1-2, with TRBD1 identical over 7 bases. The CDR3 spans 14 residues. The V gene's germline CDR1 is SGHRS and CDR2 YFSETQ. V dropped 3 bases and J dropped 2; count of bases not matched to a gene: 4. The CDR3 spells CASSWGQTNYGYTF. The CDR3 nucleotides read TGCGCCAGCAGCTGGGGACAGACCAACTATGGCTACACCTTC.

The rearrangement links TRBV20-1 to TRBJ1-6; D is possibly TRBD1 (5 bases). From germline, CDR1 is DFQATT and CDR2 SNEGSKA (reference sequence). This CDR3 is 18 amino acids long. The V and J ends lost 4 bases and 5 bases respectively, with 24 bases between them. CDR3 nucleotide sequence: TGCAGTGCTACGATTATGGGAACCGGGACGGGAGATAATTCACCCCTCCACTTT. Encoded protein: CSATIMGTGTGDNSPLHF.

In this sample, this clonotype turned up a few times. CDR3: CASRRTSYYEQYF. CDR3 sequence (DNA): TGTGCCAGCAGGCGTACTAGTTACTACGAGCAGTACTTC. V gene TRBV6-2 or TRBV6-3 combines with J gene TRBJ2-7, with TRBD2 as a possible D gene (5 bases). Germline lookup yields CDR1 MNHEY and CDR2 SVGEGT. This CDR3 is built from 13 residues. Trimming left V 6 bases short and J 3 bases short, with 12 bases between.

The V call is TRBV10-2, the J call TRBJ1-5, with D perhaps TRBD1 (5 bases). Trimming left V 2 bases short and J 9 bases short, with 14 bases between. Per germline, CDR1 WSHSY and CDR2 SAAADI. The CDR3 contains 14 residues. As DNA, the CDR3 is TGCGCCAGCAGTGAGGGGGGAGGCTCGGGGCCCCAGCATTTT. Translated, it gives CASSEGGGSGPQHF.

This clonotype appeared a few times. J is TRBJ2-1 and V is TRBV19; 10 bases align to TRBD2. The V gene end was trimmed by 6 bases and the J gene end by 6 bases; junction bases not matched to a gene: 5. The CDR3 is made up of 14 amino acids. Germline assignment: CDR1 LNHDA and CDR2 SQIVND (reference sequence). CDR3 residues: CASSLAGEVNEQFF. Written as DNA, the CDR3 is TGTGCCAGTAGCCTAGCGGGAGAAGTCAATGAGCAGTTCTTC.

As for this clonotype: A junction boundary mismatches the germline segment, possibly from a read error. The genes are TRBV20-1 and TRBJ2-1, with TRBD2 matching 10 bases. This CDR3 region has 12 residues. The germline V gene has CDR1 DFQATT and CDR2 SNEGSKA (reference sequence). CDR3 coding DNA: TGCAGTGCAAGAGAAGCGGGAGGGCCTAGGGTCTTC. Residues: CSAREAGGPRVF.

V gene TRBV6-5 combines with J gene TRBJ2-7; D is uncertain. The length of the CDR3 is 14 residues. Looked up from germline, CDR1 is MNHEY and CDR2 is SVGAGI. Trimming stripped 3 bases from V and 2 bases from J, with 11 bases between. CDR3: CASSYNSRTYEQYF. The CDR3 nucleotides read TGTGCCAGCAGTTATAACTCCCGCACCTACGAGCAGTACTTC.

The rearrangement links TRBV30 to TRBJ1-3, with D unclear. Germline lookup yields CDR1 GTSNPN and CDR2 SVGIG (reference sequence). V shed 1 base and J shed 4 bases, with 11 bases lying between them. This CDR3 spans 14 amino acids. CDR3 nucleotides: TGTGCCTGGAGTGATGGAGGGCTCGGAAACACCATATATTTT. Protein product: CAWSDGGLGNTIYF.

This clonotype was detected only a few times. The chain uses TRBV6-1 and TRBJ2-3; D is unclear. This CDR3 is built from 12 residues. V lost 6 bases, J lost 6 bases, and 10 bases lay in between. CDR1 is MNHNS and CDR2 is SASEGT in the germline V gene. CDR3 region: CASSQAADTQYF. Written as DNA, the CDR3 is TGTGCCAGCAGCCAGGCAGCCGATACGCAGTATTTT.

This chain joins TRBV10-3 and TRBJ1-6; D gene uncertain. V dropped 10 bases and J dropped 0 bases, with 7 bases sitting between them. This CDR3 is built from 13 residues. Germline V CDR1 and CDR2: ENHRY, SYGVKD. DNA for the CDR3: TGTGCCACCCAGAGCTCCTATAATTCACCCCTCCACTTT. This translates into CATQSSYNSPLHF.

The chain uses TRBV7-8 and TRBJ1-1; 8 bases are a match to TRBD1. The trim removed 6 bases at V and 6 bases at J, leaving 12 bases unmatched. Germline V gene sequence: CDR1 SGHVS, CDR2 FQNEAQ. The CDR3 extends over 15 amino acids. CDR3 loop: CASSNPYRGRSEAFF. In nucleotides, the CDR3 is TGTGCCAGCAGTAATCCTTACAGGGGGAGGTCTGAAGCTTTCTTT. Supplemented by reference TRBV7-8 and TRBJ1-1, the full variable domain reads GAGVSQSPRYKVAKRGQDVALRCDPISGHVSLFWYQQALGQGPEFLTYFQNEAQLDKSGLPSDRFFAERPEGSVSTLKIQRTQQEDSAVYLCASSNPYRGRSEAFFGQGTRLTVV.

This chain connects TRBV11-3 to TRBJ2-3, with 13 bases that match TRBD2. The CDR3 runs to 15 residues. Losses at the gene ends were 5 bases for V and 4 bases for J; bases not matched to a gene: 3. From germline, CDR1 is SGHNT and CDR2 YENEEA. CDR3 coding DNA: TGTGCCAGCAGCCGGACTAGCGGGAGTGCAGATACGCAGTATTTT. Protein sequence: CASSRTSGSADTQYF.

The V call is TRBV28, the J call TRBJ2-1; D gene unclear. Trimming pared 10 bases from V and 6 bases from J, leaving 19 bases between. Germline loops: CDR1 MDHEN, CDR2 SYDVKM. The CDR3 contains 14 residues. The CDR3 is CATTSIPVPNEQFF. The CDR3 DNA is TGTGCCACGACGTCTATTCCAGTCCCCAATGAGCAGTTCTTC. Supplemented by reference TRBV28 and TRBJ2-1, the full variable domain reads DVKVTQSSRYLVKRTGEKVFLECVQDMDHENMFWYRQDPGLGLRLIYFSYDVKMKEKGDIPEGYSVSREKKERFSLILESASTNQTSMYLCATTSIPVPNEQFFGPGTRLTVL.

The CDR3 here is CASSFTGTKNQPQHF. The CDR3 region has the DNA TGTGCCAGCAGTTTTACCGGGACAAAGAATCAGCCCCAGCATTTT. V is TRBV28 and J is TRBJ1-5, with a possible D match to TRBD1 (6 bases). Trimming took off 3 bases at V and 4 bases at J, with 13 bases between the two ends. Germline V CDR1 and CDR2: MDHEN, SYDVKM. The CDR3 loop spans 15 amino acids.

For the CDR3, the DNA is TGCACCAGCAGCCCATGGGAGACTAGCGGGAGCCTAGAGGGTGAGCAGTTCTTC. The encoded protein is CTSSPWETSGSLEGEQFF. This chain uses TRBV1 with TRBJ2-1; the listed D gene, TRBD2, was not tested against the DNA. TRBV1 is tagged as a pseudogene. The CDR3 extends over 18 amino acids.

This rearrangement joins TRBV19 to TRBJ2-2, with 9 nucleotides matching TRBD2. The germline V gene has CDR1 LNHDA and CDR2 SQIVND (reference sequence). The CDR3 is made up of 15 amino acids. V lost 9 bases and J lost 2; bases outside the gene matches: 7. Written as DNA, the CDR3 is TGTGCCAGCCGCTTAGCGGGAGCAAACACCGGGGAGCTGTTTTTT. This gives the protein CASRLAGANTGELFF.

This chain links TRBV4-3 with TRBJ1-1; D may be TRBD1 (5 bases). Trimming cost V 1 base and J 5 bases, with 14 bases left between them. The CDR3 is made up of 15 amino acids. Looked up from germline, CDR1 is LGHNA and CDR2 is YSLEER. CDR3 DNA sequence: TGCGCCAGCAGCCAAGGCTTAGGGGAAGAAACTGAAGCTTTCTTT. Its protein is CASSQGLGEETEAFF.

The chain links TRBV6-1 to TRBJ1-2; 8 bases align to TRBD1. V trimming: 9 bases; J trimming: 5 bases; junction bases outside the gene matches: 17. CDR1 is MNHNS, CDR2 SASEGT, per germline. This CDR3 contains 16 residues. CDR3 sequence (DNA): TGTGCCAGTGTCGGAACAGGGGGTGGCTTAGGTTATGGCTACACCTTC. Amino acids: CASVGTGGGLGYGYTF.

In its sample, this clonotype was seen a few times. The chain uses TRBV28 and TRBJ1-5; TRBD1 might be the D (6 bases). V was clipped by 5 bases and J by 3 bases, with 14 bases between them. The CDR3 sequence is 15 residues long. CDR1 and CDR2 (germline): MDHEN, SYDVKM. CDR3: CASSIPQGNNQPQHF. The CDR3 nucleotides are TGTGCCAGCAGTATTCCACAGGGCAACAATCAGCCCCAGCATTTT.

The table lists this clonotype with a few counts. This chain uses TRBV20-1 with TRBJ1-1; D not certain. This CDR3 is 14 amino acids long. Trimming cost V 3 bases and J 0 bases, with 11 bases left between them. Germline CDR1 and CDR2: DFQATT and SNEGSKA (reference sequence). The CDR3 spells CSASSGLMNTEAFF. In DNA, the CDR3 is TGCAGTGCTAGTTCCGGATTAATGAACACTGAAGCTTTCTTT.

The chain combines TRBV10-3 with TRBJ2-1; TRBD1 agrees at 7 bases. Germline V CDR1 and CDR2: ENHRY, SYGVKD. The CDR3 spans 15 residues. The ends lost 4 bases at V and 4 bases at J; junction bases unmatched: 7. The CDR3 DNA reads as TGTGCCATCAGTGGTCCCGGGACAGCGTACAATGAGCAGTTCTTC. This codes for CAISGPGTAYNEQFF.

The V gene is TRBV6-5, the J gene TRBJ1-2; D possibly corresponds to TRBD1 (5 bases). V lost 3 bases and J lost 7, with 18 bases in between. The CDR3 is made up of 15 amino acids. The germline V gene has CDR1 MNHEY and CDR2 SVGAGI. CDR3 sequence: CASSYLEGNAGGYTF. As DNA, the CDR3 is TGTGCCAGCAGTTATTTGGAGGGGAATGCGGGTGGCTACACCTTC.

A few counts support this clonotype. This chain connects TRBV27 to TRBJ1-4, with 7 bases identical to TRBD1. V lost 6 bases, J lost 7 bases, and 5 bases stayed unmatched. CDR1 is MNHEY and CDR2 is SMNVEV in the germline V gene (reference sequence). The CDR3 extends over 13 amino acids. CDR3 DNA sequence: TGTGCCAGCAGCCGACAGGGTGGTGAAAAACTGTTTTTT. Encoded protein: CASSRQGGEKLFF. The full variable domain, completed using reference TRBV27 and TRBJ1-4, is EAQVTQNPRYLITVTGKKLTVTCSQNMNHEYMSWYRQDPGLGLRQIYYSMNVEVTDKGDVPEGYKVSRKEKRNFPLILESPSPNQTSLYFCASSRQGGEKLFFGSGTQLSVL.

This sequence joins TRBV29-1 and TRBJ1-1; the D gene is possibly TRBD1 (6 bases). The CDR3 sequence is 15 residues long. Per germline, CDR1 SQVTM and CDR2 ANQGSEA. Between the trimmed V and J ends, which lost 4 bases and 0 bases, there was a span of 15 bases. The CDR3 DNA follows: TGCAGCGTTGCTTTTGGACAGAACTTGAACACTGAAGCTTTCTTT. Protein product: CSVAFGQNLNTEAFF.

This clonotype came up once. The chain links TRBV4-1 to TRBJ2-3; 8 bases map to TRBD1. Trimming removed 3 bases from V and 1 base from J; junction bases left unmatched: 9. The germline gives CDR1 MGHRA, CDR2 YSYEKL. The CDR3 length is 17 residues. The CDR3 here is CASSHPPRGQGTDTQYF. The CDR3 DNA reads TGCGCCAGCAGCCACCCCCCGCGGGGACAGGGCACAGATACGCAGTATTTT.

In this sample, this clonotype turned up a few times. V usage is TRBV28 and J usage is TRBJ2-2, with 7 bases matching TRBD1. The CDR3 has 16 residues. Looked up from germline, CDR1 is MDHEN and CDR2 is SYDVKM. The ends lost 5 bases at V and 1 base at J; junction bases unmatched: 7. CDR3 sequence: CASSLEGAENTGELFF. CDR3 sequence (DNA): TGTGCCAGCAGTCTAGAGGGGGCCGAGAACACCGGGGAGCTGTTTTTT.

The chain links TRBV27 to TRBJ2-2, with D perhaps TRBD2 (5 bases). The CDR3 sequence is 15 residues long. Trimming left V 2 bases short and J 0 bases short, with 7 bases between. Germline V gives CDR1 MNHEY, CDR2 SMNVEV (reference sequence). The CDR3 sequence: CASSLGSANTGELFF. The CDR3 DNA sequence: TGTGCCAGCAGTTTAGGGAGTGCGAACACCGGGGAGCTGTTTTTT.

CDR3: CASSLYDQPQHF. The CDR3 DNA follows: TGTGCCAGCAGCTTATACGATCAGCCCCAGCATTTT. This chain links TRBV7-2 with TRBJ1-5; no definite D call. CDR1 and CDR2 from the germline V gene are SGHTA and FQGNSA. The CDR3 covers 12 residues. V lost 2 bases and J 5 bases, leaving 4 bases between the germline ends.

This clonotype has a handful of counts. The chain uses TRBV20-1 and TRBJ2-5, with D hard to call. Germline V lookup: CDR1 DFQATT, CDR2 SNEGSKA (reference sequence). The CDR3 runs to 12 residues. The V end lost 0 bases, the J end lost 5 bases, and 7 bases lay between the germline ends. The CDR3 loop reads CSAREVVETQYF. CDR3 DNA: TGCAGTGCTAGAGAGGTGGTGGAGACCCAGTACTTC.